A single sample gave rise to the 20 T cell receptor beta chains below, sequenced in a study of T cell repertoires in cytomegalovirus infection (dated by TCRdb to between 2017 and 2020). Explained via the paper, the treatment or condition label denotes: in vitro stimulation with specific CMV peptide epitopes to enrich CMV-specific T cells. Antigens of these TCRs are unknown. The sample was run on an Illumina HiSeq 1500. TCRdb trimmed public reads at Q25 via fastp, called clones via MiXCR and kept in-frame beta chains. Each record represents a unique CDR3 protein, reported with the most common genes and DNA among its rows. The sample table contains about 310,000 distinct CDR3 sequences; only one count was recorded for 25% of them. The top ten hold about 14% of the sample. The specimen comprised cultured PBMCs, sampled from culture after CMV antigen stimulation. Source of these receptors: a human donor in good health (CMV status not recorded). Some clones in this sample may be carry-over from other donors' samples.

This clonotype has only a few counts. The chain carries TRBV4-3 and TRBJ2-2; D is ambiguous. Germline V gives CDR1 LGHNA, CDR2 YSLEER. Trimming stripped 0 bases from V and 4 bases from J, with 9 bases between. The CDR3 extends over 15 amino acids. CDR3 in amino acids: CASSQEGHGTGELFF. The CDR3, as DNA: TGCGCCAGCAGCCAAGAGGGTCACGGCACCGGGGAGCTGTTTTTT.

The chain combines TRBV6-1 with TRBJ2-1, with 8 bases matching TRBD2. Losses at the gene ends were 6 bases for V and 10 bases for J; bases not matched to a gene: 5. Germline V gene sequence: CDR1 MNHNS, CDR2 SASEGT. The CDR3 consists of 12 residues. For the CDR3, the DNA is TGTGCCAGCAGGCCGACTAGCGTCGAGCAGTTCTTC. This sequence encodes CASRPTSVEQFF.

The chain combines TRBV19 with TRBJ2-3, with 7 bases aligning to TRBD2. From germline, CDR1 is LNHDA and CDR2 SQIVND (reference sequence). The CDR3 covers 15 residues. V lost 6 bases and J lost 4; bases outside the gene matches: 10. The CDR3 sequence is CASSPDRGGADTQYF. The CDR3 DNA reads as TGTGCCAGTAGCCCAGATAGGGGAGGGGCAGATACGCAGTATTTT.

This clonotype was seen repeatedly, ten times or more. The chain carries TRBV7-9 and TRBJ2-3; TRBD1 agrees at 7 bases. The CDR3 extends over 13 amino acids. The germline V gene has CDR1 SEHNR and CDR2 FQNEAQ (reference sequence). The trim removed 5 bases at V and 6 bases at J, leaving 5 bases unmatched. CDR3 coding DNA: TGTGCCAGCAGCGGGGCCAGGGGGGATACGCAGTATTTT. It yields the protein CASSGARGDTQYF.

This clonotype was counted between two and nine times. This chain joins TRBV12-3 or TRBV12-4 and TRBJ2-3; tentative D call: TRBD2 (5 bases). This CDR3 is 11 amino acids long. V was trimmed by 7 bases and J by 5 bases, leaving 7 bases between them. CDR3 coding DNA: TGTGCCAGCACCGGAGGAGATACGCAGTATTTT. The encoded protein is CASTGGDTQYF.

This clonotype has just a few counts. J is TRBJ2-7 and V is TRBV7-2; 13 bases match TRBD2. Per germline, CDR1 SGHTA and CDR2 FQGNSA. The CDR3 has 14 residues. V dropped 5 bases and J dropped 5; count of bases not matched to a gene: 3. Here the CDR3 reads CASSVGLAGHEQYF. The DNA of the CDR3 is TGTGCCAGCAGCGTGGGACTAGCGGGACACGAGCAGTACTTC.

The chain is built from TRBV7-9 and TRBJ2-3; TRBD2 agrees at 10 bases. V trimming: 9 bases; J trimming: 1 base; junction bases outside the gene matches: 4. Germline CDR1 SEHNR, CDR2 FQNEAQ (reference sequence). The CDR3 extends over 14 amino acids. The CDR3 DNA follows: TGTGCCAGTCGGGGGACTAGCGGCACAGATACGCAGTATTTT. Protein sequence: CASRGTSGTDTQYF. Full variable domain (rest looked up from reference TRBV7-9 and TRBJ2-3): DTGVSQNPRHKITKRGQNVTFRCDPISEHNRLYWYRQTLGQGPEFLTYFQNEAQLEKSRLLSDRFSAERPKGSFSTLEIQRTEQGDSAMYLCASRGTSGTDTQYFGPGTRLTVL.

This clonotype was seen only a few times. The rearrangement uses TRBV4-3 and TRBJ2-2, with D tentatively TRBD1 (5 bases). This CDR3 is built from 14 residues. V dropped 3 bases and J dropped 4 bases, with 9 bases sitting between them. Germline CDR1 is LGHNA and CDR2 is YSLEER. For the CDR3, the DNA is TGCGCCAGCAGCCACGACAGTCGCACCGGGGAGCTGTTTTTT. Encoded protein: CASSHDSRTGELFF.

J is TRBJ1-2 and V is TRBV11-2; D gene unclear. Germline values: CDR1 SGHAT, CDR2 FQNNGV. There are 13 residues in the CDR3. Trimming took off 5 bases at V and 4 bases at J, with 11 bases between the two ends. CDR3 in DNA: TGTGCCAGCAGCCGCGGTCTTTCCTATGGCTACACCTTC. Translating gives CASSRGLSYGYTF.

In DNA form, the CDR3 reads TGTGCCAGCAGCGCCCGGACAGGGAATCAGCCCCAGCATTTT. Its protein is CASSARTGNQPQHF. This chain links TRBV7-9 with TRBJ1-5; TRBD1 matches 8 bases. CDR1 is SEHNR and CDR2 is FQNEAQ in the germline V gene (reference sequence). The CDR3 totals 14 residues. The V gene end was trimmed by 5 bases and the J gene end by 4 bases; junction bases not matched to a gene: 4.

The J gene is TRBJ2-2, the V gene TRBV12-3 or TRBV12-4; 9 bases line up with TRBD1. Unmatched junction bases numbered 9, after V lost 3 bases and J lost 1 base. The CDR3 consists of 18 residues. The CDR3: CASSFSLKGQGNTGELFF. As DNA, the CDR3 is TGTGCCAGCAGTTTTTCTCTTAAGGGACAGGGGAACACCGGGGAGCTGTTTTTT.

This clonotype was observed a few times. The chain employs TRBV28 and TRBJ2-3; TRBD1 agrees at 7 bases. V shed 5 bases and J 9 bases; nucleotides not matched to a gene: 11. The CDR3 is made up of 14 amino acids. CDR1 and CDR2 from the germline V gene are MDHEN and SYDVKM. This CDR3 is CASSPRTGPGTQYF. In DNA, the CDR3 is TGTGCCAGCAGTCCTCGGACAGGACCGGGGACGCAGTATTTT.

This chain uses TRBV2 with TRBJ2-3; D is ambiguous. CDR3 length: 15 residues. Germline V gene sequence: CDR1 SNHLY, CDR2 FYNNEI. The V and J ends lost 4 bases and 2 bases respectively, with 13 bases between them. The CDR3 protein is CASSGGLVYTDTQYF. In DNA, the CDR3 is TGTGCCAGCAGTGGGGGTCTGGTATACACAGATACGCAGTATTTT.

The chain uses TRBV11-3 and TRBJ2-1; 7 nucleotides align to TRBD2. With V trimmed by 5 bases and J by 10 bases, 11 bases remained unmatched. The V gene's germline CDR1 is SGHNT and CDR2 YENEEA. This CDR3 has 14 residues. CDR3 coding DNA: TGTGCCAGCAGCCGGAACCAACTAGCGCCCGAGCAGTTCTTC. This codes for CASSRNQLAPEQFF.

This chain joins TRBV6-8 and TRBJ2-7; D is undetermined. This CDR3 spans 14 amino acids. The V gene lost 2 bases and the J gene lost 3 bases, with 11 bases spanning the gap. The V gene's germline CDR1 is MNHGY and CDR2 SAAAGT. The CDR3 region has the DNA TGTGCCAGCAGTTACCAAATGGGCGGCTACGAGCAGTACTTC. This codes for CASSYQMGGYEQYF.

The chain is built from TRBV19 and TRBJ1-5, with 7 bases identical to TRBD1. Germline CDR1 LNHDA, CDR2 SQIVND (reference sequence). Trimming removed 5 bases from V and 6 bases from J; junction bases left unmatched: 13. The length of the CDR3 is 16 residues. The CDR3 DNA reads TGTGCCAGTAGTGTTCCTTTGACAGGGCTGGGTCAGCCCCAGCATTTT. This codes for CASSVPLTGLGQPQHF.

The chain uses TRBV20-1 and TRBJ1-2; D is uncertain. There are 12 residues in the CDR3. Germline CDR1 and CDR2: DFQATT and SNEGSKA (reference sequence). The CDR3 DNA reads as TGCACCGGGAAAGGTTACGTTGGTGGCTACACCTTC. The encoded protein is CTGKGYVGGYTF.

In its sample, this clonotype was seen a few times. This chain joins TRBV12-3 or TRBV12-4 and TRBJ1-6; tentative D call: TRBD1 (6 bases). The CDR3 contains 15 residues. V lost 1 base and J lost 7, with 11 bases in between. The CDR3 DNA follows: TGTGCCAGCAGTTTAGATGTCAGGGGCAATTCACCCCTCCACTTT. This translates into CASSLDVRGNSPLHF.

This clonotype was seen more than once but under ten times. The V gene is TRBV5-4, the J gene TRBJ2-3, with a possible D match to TRBD2 (5 bases). This CDR3 has 14 amino acids. The V end lost 4 bases, the J end lost 6 bases, and 15 bases lay between the germline ends. Germline values: CDR1 SGHNT, CDR2 YYREEE (reference sequence). The CDR3, as DNA: TGTGCCAGCAGCCCCCGGGATAAAGTGGATACGCAGTATTTT. Translation gives CASSPRDKVDTQYF.

J is TRBJ2-5 and V is TRBV14; 10 nucleotides align to TRBD2. Germline CDR1 reads SGHDN; CDR2 reads FVKESK. Trimming at V came to 2 bases and at J to 6 bases, leaving 9 bases not matched to a gene. The CDR3 is 16 residues long. The CDR3 DNA reads TGTGCCAGCAGCCAAAAGGAGCGGGAGGGAAGGAAGACCCAGTACTTC. Translation gives CASSQKEREGRKTQYF.